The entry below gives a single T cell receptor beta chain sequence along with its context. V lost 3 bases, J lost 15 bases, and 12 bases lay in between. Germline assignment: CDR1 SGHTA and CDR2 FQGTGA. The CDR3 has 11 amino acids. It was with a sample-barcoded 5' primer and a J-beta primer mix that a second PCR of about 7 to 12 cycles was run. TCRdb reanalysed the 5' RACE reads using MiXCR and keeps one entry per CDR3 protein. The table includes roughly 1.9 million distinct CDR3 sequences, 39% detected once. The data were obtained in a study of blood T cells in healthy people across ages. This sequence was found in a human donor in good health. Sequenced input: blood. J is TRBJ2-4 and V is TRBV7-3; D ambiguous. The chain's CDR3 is CASSFDRFAYF. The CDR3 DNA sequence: TGTGCCAGCAGCTTCGATCGTTTTGCGTACTTC.